This TCR beta chain is from a study of T cells after yellow fever vaccination. Whole-study context: SMART-Seq v4 Ultra Low Input prepared the low-cell-number fractions.

CDR1 ENHRY and CDR2 SYGVKD come from the germline V gene. V shed 11 bases and J 6 bases; nucleotides not matched to a gene: 13. The CDR3 has 15 amino acids. TCRdb processed the 5' RACE reads anew with MiXCR; each CDR3 protein has one entry. The table includes around 530,000 distinct CDR3 sequences, about a sixth detected once. The specimen comprised PBMCs, sampled about 5 days after the first yellow fever vaccination. This receptor was taken from a man aged 18 to 35 who received the YFV17D yellow fever vaccine. The rearrangement uses TRBV10-3 and TRBJ2-1; TRBD2 agrees at 10 bases. The chain's CDR3 is CAAKSLAGALNEQFF. CDR3 in DNA: TGTGCCGCTAAGTCGCTAGCGGGGGCGCTCAATGAGCAGTTCTTC.